The sequence of this T cell receptor (beta chain) was determined in a study of T cell repertoires in cytomegalovirus infection. About the study: CMV epitopes that were recently identified and HLA-C-restricted were used alongside well-studied HLA-B-restricted ones. Matching HLA type and CMV infection were both indicated by public TCR beta signatures.

Of note for this clonotype: Its antigen remains unknown.

TCRdb passed the reads through MiXCR, listing each CDR3 protein once. The table records about 470,000 distinct CDR3 sequences, 42% of them present only once. This CDR3 comprises 15 residues. Per germline, CDR1 MNHEY and CDR2 SVGEGT. The J segment lost 9 bases and the V segment lost 0 bases, leaving 6 bases of the junction unmatched. Sequenced here: cultured PBMCs, sampled from culture after CMV antigen stimulation. The TCR sequence derives from a human donor in good health (CMV status not recorded). Some clones in this sample may be carry-over from other donors' samples. The rearrangement joins TRBV6-2 or TRBV6-3 to TRBJ2-4, with 9 bases matching TRBD1. CDR3: CASSYSGTGQVIQYF. The CDR3 DNA reads TGTGCCAGCAGTTACTCAGGGACAGGGCAGGTCATTCAGTACTTC.